This T cell receptor (beta chain) was sequenced for a study of long-term antiretroviral therapy in people with HIV (dated by TCRdb to between 2021 and 2024). Regarding the research as a whole: The earliest samples were collected roughly a decade before the 2015 WHO recommendation for immediate ART, at a time when ART was usually postponed until CD4 counts fell. This retrospective serial study examined whether starting ART and sustained HIV suppression were associated with changes in the composition and diversity of the TRB repertoire in peripheral blood. From fewer than 35 adults with confirmed HIV infection, the cohort provided around 180 cryopreserved PBMC samples, gathered serially across a mean of approximately six years (range 1-12). Of the roughly 30 participants with HIV, roughly twelve were female. Test extractions of a monoclonal T-cell line alongside a few dozen polyclonal samples showed no cross-contamination during QIAcube processing.

CDR1 and CDR2, looked up from the germline V gene, are SGHRS and YFSETQ. Relative to germline, V is 0 bases shorter and J is 3 bases shorter, with 15 bases between their ends. From cysteine to phenylalanine, the CDR3 is 16 amino acids long. The retained sequence is limited to the CDR3, 48 bases, with the frame set at the first base. The full study reports these points: Inferences about post-ART repertoire changes were limited because no data were available on ART adherence, viral resistance or therapy changes. Because cell numbers in pre-ART samples were limited, unsorted PBMC were profiled instead of sorted CD4+ and CD8+ T cells. At every time point, the repertoire was dominated by expanded TRB clones first identified before ART initiation, although this dominance fluctuated and, in many PLHIV, declined after ART. The samples span the years 2004 to 2017, and the ART regimens used may be less effective than current regimens. Starting ART was linked to a significant rise in TRB diversity, yet even after long-term ART the diversity remained significantly lower than in transplant donor controls. Compared with controls, HIV repertoires had narrower CDR3 length ranges, and the network structure pointed to an antigen-experienced repertoire that shifted only slightly toward naive after ART. Limited PBMC availability meant only the TCR beta chain was sequenced, without alpha chain pairing.

Sequencing of the TRB variable region was done with the immunoSEQ hsTCRB v3.0 assay at survey level resolution. The target sequencing depth for TRB was 40,000-50,000 T-cell genomes per sample. Pooled TRB libraries were sequenced on an Illumina MiSeq with a v3 150-cycle kit. The authors' pipeline ran thus. Repertoire analysis was run in R within a reproducible Nextflow workflow that covered QC, data transformation and analysis. LymphoSeq2, an R package for exploring AIRR-Seq data, was used to implement the custom analyses. A handful of samples that yielded fewer than 5000 total TRB sequences were excluded, so that more than 150 HIV repertoires were analyzed. Of the roughly 180 retained HIV repertoires, over 55 were collected before and more than 120 after ART initiation. Repertoires were downsampled to 5000 TRB nucleotide sequences, with summary statistics averaged over 100 downsampling iterations. Only TRB sequences with CDR3 regions of at least seven amino acids were retained for analysis. A Shannon entropy-derived clonality score and the Gini coefficient were used to measure diversity. Repertoire networks linked the top 5000 CDR3 amino acid sequences whenever two sequences differed by an edit distance of one. Antigen specificity groups and MHC restriction were predicted for TRB CDR3 amino acid sequences with GLIPH2. CDR3 amino acid sequences were matched against VDJdb and McPAS-TCR to flag known CMV, EBV, HIV or tissue antigen associations. Pre-ART, post-ART and control groups were compared with Wilcoxon signed-rank tests and Holm-Bonferroni correction. TCRdb holds this immuneACCESS table with in-frame rearrangements only. Some clones are missing; in checked studies, unresolved V genes explain under half, and the rest has no known cause. V, J and clone size reflect that table, while D and trimming were determined from the DNA. The sample profile shows approximately 21,000 clones; about 70% of them were found once. Almost 9.5% of the sample comes from the top ten.

Details on this clone: The clone's antigen remains unknown. No base quality information exists; no much larger clone differs at one position.

Inclusion was restricted to participants for whom at least one PBMC sample before ART initiation and at least two post-ART samples were available. Every participant with HIV received treatment in the United States of America. Before DNA extraction, cryopreserved samples of about 0.95-11 million PBMC were thawed and then washed. At the time of the earliest PBMC sample, participants with HIV were aged between about 20 and 54 years. Each participant contributed PBMC samples from 1-4 timepoints before ART initiation and 2-8 timepoints after ART initiation, with a median of 7 samples. Serial HIV viral load, CD4+ T-cell count, ART history and demographic data were obtained for every participant. Using a Qiagen kit on a QIAcube, genomic DNA was extracted from unsorted PBMC, with samples processed in batches of 12.

This TCR came from a man between 18 and 35 years old with HIV. The sample in question was unsorted PBMCs, obtained 0.5 years before starting antiretroviral therapy. Recombination joined TRBV5-1 with TRBJ1-2; there is no confident call for the D gene. CDR3 reads: CASSLDLLGGDYGYTF. Read as DNA, the sequence is TGCGCCAGCAGCTTGGACCTTCTTGGAGGCGACTATGGCTACACCTTC.